The 26 T cell receptor beta chains below were found in one sample sequenced in a study of control samples from healthy donors and cancer patients (dated by TCRdb to 2020 to 2022). Libraries came from the immunoSEQ multiplex PCR assay. In TCRdb, the immuneACCESS table is reduced to in-frame sequences with V and J assigned. These tables do not hold every clone; where another copy was compared, an unresolved V gene accounts for under half, and the others remain unexplained. The sample yields roughly 170,000 clones; roughly 88% were counted once. The biggest ten clones account for nearly 5% of the sample. The sequencing sample was made of blood. Source of these receptors: a woman younger than 45 in good health.

This chain links TRBV29-1 with TRBJ2-6, with 11 bases aligning to TRBD2. The V segment lost 3 bases and the J segment 1 base; nucleotides outside the gene matches: 8. The V gene's germline CDR1 is SQVTM and CDR2 ANQGSEA. The CDR3 has 18 residues. The CDR3 DNA reads TGCAGCGTTGAGCTGACTAGCGGGACACGGTCTGGGGCCAACGTCCTGACTTTC. As protein: CSVELTSGTRSGANVLTF.

The chain is built from TRBV10-3 and TRBJ1-6; the D gene is possibly TRBD1 (5 bases). The CDR3 runs 12 residues. Trimming stripped 6 bases from V and 12 bases from J, with 12 bases between. The germline V gene has CDR1 ENHRY and CDR2 SYGVKD. The CDR3 reads CAIRGDGGPLHF. The CDR3 DNA sequence: TGTGCCATCAGAGGGGACGGGGGACCCCTCCACTTT.

This clone was counted between two and nine times. This chain uses TRBV30 with TRBJ1-3; weak D call: TRBD1 (6 bases). Germline CDR1 and CDR2: GTSNPN and SVGIG (reference sequence). The CDR3 has 17 amino acids. V was trimmed by 2 bases and J by 2 bases, leaving 19 bases between them. CDR3 DNA sequence: TGTGCCTGGAGTTACACCAGGGGTGGCATTACTGGAAACACCATATATTTT. It specifies CAWSYTRGGITGNTIYF.

The chain employs TRBV7-2 and TRBJ1-3; D might be TRBD1 (5 bases). Germline loops: CDR1 SGHTA, CDR2 FQGNSA. The CDR3 length is 14 residues. Trimming cost V 7 bases and J 2 bases, with 12 bases left between them. The CDR3 DNA reads TGTGCCAGCATGCCCGGGGGGACTGGAAACACCATATATTTT. Protein: CASMPGGTGNTIYF.

In the case of this clone: Additional DNA sequences in this sample encode the identical CDR3. The chain is built from TRBV28 and TRBJ1-2; D is undetermined. CDR3 size: 12 residues. Deletions cut 4 bases from V and 2 bases from J, with 5 bases between. Looked up from germline, CDR1 is MDHEN and CDR2 is SYDVKM. The CDR3 is CASSSGNYGYTF. The CDR3 region has the DNA TGTGCCAGCAGTTCCGGGAACTATGGCTACACCTTC.

The chain links TRBV5-5 to TRBJ2-5, with a weak D call TRBD2 (6 bases). The V gene's germline CDR1 is SGHKS and CDR2 YYEKEE (reference sequence). The CDR3 has 13 amino acids. Trimming left V 3 bases short and J 4 bases short, with 10 bases between. CDR3 coding DNA: TGTGCCAGCAGCTCCCCCGGGGGAGAGACCCAGTACTTC. The encoded protein is CASSSPGGETQYF.

For the CDR3, the DNA is TGCGCCAGCAGCTACAACAGGGCGGGCACTGAAGCTTTCTTT. Protein product: CASSYNRAGTEAFF. The rearrangement links TRBV5-1 to TRBJ1-1, with D maybe TRBD1 (6 bases). CDR1 is SGHRS, CDR2 YFSETQ, per germline. This CDR3 has 14 amino acids. The ends were cut back, 3 bases at V and 4 bases at J, with 13 bases in the middle.

The chain combines TRBV20-1 with TRBJ2-1; D is uncertain. The CDR3 extends over 11 amino acids. The germline gives CDR1 DFQATT, CDR2 SNEGSKA (reference sequence). Trimming pared 5 bases from V and 7 bases from J, leaving 9 bases between. CDR3 protein: CSAVDFNEQFF. For the CDR3, the DNA is TGCAGTGCTGTCGACTTTAATGAGCAGTTCTTC.

This clone was detected once. Here the CDR3 DNA reads TGTGCCACCAGTGATTTAGCAGACTACAATGAGCAGTTCTTC. Protein product: CATSDLADYNEQFF. The J gene is TRBJ2-1, the V gene TRBV24-1; no reliable D call. The CDR3 is 14 residues long. Between the trimmed V and J ends, which lost 1 base and 3 bases, there was a span of 6 bases. Germline V CDR1 and CDR2: KGHDR, SFDVKD.

The rearrangement uses TRBV19 and TRBJ2-3; unclear D gene. Trimming cost V 1 base and J 0 bases, with 14 bases left between them. The CDR3 totals 17 residues. CDR1 and CDR2 from the germline V gene are LNHDA and SQIVND (reference sequence). The CDR3 DNA reads as TGTGCCAGTAGTATAGTAGTTCAGGTACCTAGCACAGATACGCAGTATTTT. It yields the protein CASSIVVQVPSTDTQYF.

V is TRBV7-6 and J is TRBJ2-3; the D gene is possibly TRBD2 (6 bases). V lost 0 bases and J lost 0, with 13 bases in between. Germline-derived CDR1 and CDR2 are SGHVS and FNYEAQ. The CDR3 loop spans 17 amino acids. Here the CDR3 reads CASSLAGSGTSTDTQYF. As DNA, the CDR3 is TGTGCCAGCAGCTTAGCGGGGTCCGGGACTAGCACAGATACGCAGTATTTT.

There are a few counts of this clone. The chain employs TRBV19 and TRBJ1-5; 8 nucleotides match TRBD1. Germline V CDR1 and CDR2: LNHDA, SQIVND (reference sequence). J was trimmed by 12 bases and V by 3 bases; bases with no gene match: 10. This CDR3 has 14 amino acids. For the CDR3, the DNA is TGTGCCAGTAGTATTGGGACAGGAGCCCTGCTCCAGCATTTT. It encodes CASSIGTGALLQHF.

The chain has TRBV12-5 and TRBJ2-5, with D possibly called TRBD1 or TRBD2 (7 bases each). This CDR3 comprises 13 residues. Germline loops: CDR1 LGHNT, CDR2 FRNRAP. Trimming pared 5 bases from V and 9 bases from J, leaving 16 bases between. The CDR3 nucleotides are TGTGCTAGTGGTCCGCCTCAGGGGGGGGCCCAGTACTTC. As protein: CASGPPQGGAQYF.

The chain carries TRBV5-8 and TRBJ1-4, with D hard to call. The CDR3 covers 14 residues. Per the germline V gene, CDR1 is SGHTS and CDR2 is YDEGEE. Trimming cost V 0 bases and J 4 bases, with 7 bases left between them. CDR3 sequence: CASSLAQLNEKLFF. In DNA, the CDR3 is TGTGCCAGCAGCTTGGCGCAGCTTAATGAAAAACTGTTTTTT.

The chain combines TRBV6-6 with TRBJ2-4, with a weak D call TRBD1 (6 bases). Germline V gene sequence: CDR1 MNHNY, CDR2 SVGAGI (reference sequence). This CDR3 is built from 12 residues. Trimming took 7 bases from V and 11 from J, leaving 15 bases between them. CDR3 residues: CASTLQGFVQYF. The CDR3, as DNA: TGTGCCAGCACCTTACAGGGTTTTGTTCAGTACTTC.

CDR3 in DNA: TGTGCCAGCAGCGCGGGGGGGTACGGGGAGCTGTTTTTT. Translating gives CASSAGGYGELFF. The V and J genes are TRBV3-1 (or the pseudogene TRBV3-2) and TRBJ2-2, with 9 bases aligning to TRBD2. The germline V gene has CDR1 LGHDT and CDR2 YNNKEL (reference sequence). This CDR3 is 13 amino acids long. Trimming removed 5 bases from V and 7 bases from J; junction bases left unmatched: 2.

CDR3 region: CSARDPEDYTF. The CDR3, as DNA: TGCAGTGCTAGAGATCCGGAAGACTACACCTTC. The J gene is TRBJ1-2, the V gene TRBV20-1; D is uncertain. CDR1 is DFQATT and CDR2 is SNEGSKA in the germline V gene (reference sequence). With 0 bases removed from V and 10 bases from J, the gap between germline ends came to 9 bases. The CDR3 totals 11 residues.

The rearrangement joins TRBV7-2 to TRBJ1-1, with D hard to call. Germline CDR1 reads SGHTA; CDR2 reads FQGNSA. V dropped 6 bases and J dropped 1 base, with 12 bases sitting between them. This CDR3 contains 14 residues. DNA of the CDR3: TGTGCCAGCAGTCACGCCGCGGGGAACACTGAAGCTTTCTTT. It yields the protein CASSHAAGNTEAFF.

The rearrangement links TRBV6-5 to TRBJ2-7; 7 bases match TRBD1. Trimming removed 4 bases from V and 6 bases from J; junction bases left unmatched: 6. The germline gives CDR1 MNHEY, CDR2 SVGAGI. This CDR3 spans 13 amino acids. The chain's CDR3 is CASSSQTGTEQYF. The CDR3 nucleotides read TGTGCCAGCAGTTCTCAGACAGGGACCGAGCAGTACTTC.

The CDR3 nucleotides read TGTGCCAGCATTCGGGGGATCGATCAGCCCCAGCATTTT. Encoded protein: CASIRGIDQPQHF. The rearrangement joins TRBV6-5 to TRBJ1-5; tentative D call: TRBD1 (5 bases). The ends were cut back, 7 bases at V and 5 bases at J, with 12 bases in the middle. This CDR3 comprises 13 residues. Germline V gene sequence: CDR1 MNHEY, CDR2 SVGAGI.

The chain employs TRBV5-4 and TRBJ2-3; 16 bases are shared with TRBD2. Germline-derived CDR1 and CDR2 are SGHNT and YYREEE (reference sequence). Trimming took 4 bases from V and 8 from J; bases not matched to a gene: 16. The CDR3 consists of 19 residues. CDR3 coding DNA: TGTGCCAGCAGCCCCCGCGGGACTAGCGGGGGGGCCGAGTTCAGTACGCAGTATTTT. It codes for CASSPRGTSGGAEFSTQYF. Supplemented by reference TRBV5-4 and TRBJ2-3, the full variable domain reads ETGVTQSPTHLIKTRGQQVTLRCSSQSGHNTVSWYQQALGQGPQFIFQYYREEENGRGNFPPRFSGLQFPNYSSELNVNALELDDSALYLCASSPRGTSGGAEFSTQYFGPGTRLTVL.

This sequence joins TRBV24-1 and TRBJ2-3, with 11 positions matching TRBD2. Germline V lookup: CDR1 KGHDR, CDR2 SFDVKD. V lost 5 bases, J lost 2 bases, and 2 bases stayed unmatched. The CDR3 covers 15 residues. The CDR3 region is CATSGTSGPTDTQYF. CDR3 coding DNA: TGTGCCACCAGTGGGACTAGCGGGCCCACAGATACGCAGTATTTT.

V gene TRBV11-2 combines with J gene TRBJ1-1; D uncertain. The CDR3 spans 18 residues. Trimming took off 4 bases at V and 0 bases at J, with 21 bases between the two ends. Germline-derived CDR1 and CDR2 are SGHAT and FQNNGV. Here the CDR3 DNA reads TGTGCCAGCAGCTCCAGGCAGTTCCGGAGTGGACTGAACACTGAAGCTTTCTTT. It yields the protein CASSSRQFRSGLNTEAFF.

V gene TRBV19 combines with J gene TRBJ1-2, with 11 positions matching TRBD1. V gave up 4 bases and J gave up 7 bases; unmatched junction bases: 5. From germline, CDR1 is LNHDA and CDR2 SQIVND (reference sequence). This CDR3 contains 14 residues. The CDR3 reads CASSTGTGGIGYTF. For the CDR3, the DNA is TGTGCCAGTAGTACAGGGACAGGGGGTATTGGCTACACCTTC.

The chain links TRBV18 to TRBJ2-1; no clear D gene. The germline gives CDR1 KGHSH, CDR2 LQKENI. The CDR3 totals 11 residues. Trimming took off 3 bases at V and 5 bases at J, with 2 bases between the two ends. CDR3 nucleotides: TGTGCCAGCTCACCTAACAATGAGCAGTTCTTC. It is translated as CASSPNNEQFF. Based on the CDR3 plus reference TRBV18 and TRBJ2-1, the full variable domain is NAGVMQNPRHLVRRRGQEARLRCSPMKGHSHVYWYRQLPEEGLKFMVYLQKENIIDESGMPKERFSAEFPKEGPSILRIQQVVRGDSAAYFCASSPNNEQFFGPGTRLTVL.

The chain combines TRBV7-6 with TRBJ1-1; no clear D gene. The V gene lost 1 base and the J gene lost 4 bases, with 13 bases spanning the gap. Germline V gene sequence: CDR1 SGHVS, CDR2 FNYEAQ. The CDR3 totals 15 residues. This chain's CDR3 is CASSLGSDGSTEAFF. The CDR3 DNA follows: TGTGCCAGCAGCTTAGGCAGCGACGGGAGCACTGAAGCTTTCTTT.